These 20 T cell receptor beta chains share one sample of origin, sequenced in a study of cytomegalovirus exposure and HLA in healthy donors (dated by TCRdb to 2017 to 2019). Library creation used the immunoSEQ multiplex PCR assay. For the multiplex PCR, a mixture combining 60 forward primers for TCR Vbeta segments and 13 reverse primers for TCR Jbeta segments was used. TCRdb took this table from immuneACCESS and kept in-frame rearrangements with V and J called. Such tables lack part of the clones; where checked against another copy, unresolved V genes explain under half of the gap, and the rest is unexplained. The sample has roughly 100,000 clones on record, over 75% of them singletons. The top ten clones comprise 5.8% of the sample. Sample: PBMCs. The receptor source for this set is a man in his sixties in good health and CMV-seropositive.

A word on this clone: Other DNA sequences from this sample encode an identical CDR3 as well. J is TRBJ2-2 and V is TRBV7-2; maybe TRBD2 (6 bases). Trimming removed 3 bases at V and 0 bases at J, with 8 bases between. The CDR3 runs to 15 residues. Germline V CDR1 and CDR2: SGHTA, FQGNSA. The CDR3 DNA sequence: TGTGCCAGCAGCTTTTTAGCGGCGAACACCGGGGAGCTGTTTTTT. Residues: CASSFLAANTGELFF.

J is TRBJ2-7 and V is TRBV28, with D perhaps TRBD1 (5 bases). This CDR3 has 13 amino acids. Germline assignment: CDR1 MDHEN and CDR2 SYDVKM. The V end lost 4 bases, the J end lost 4 bases, and 11 bases lay between the germline ends. This CDR3 is CASSYPQGYEQYF. CDR3 DNA: TGTGCCAGCAGTTACCCCCAGGGTTACGAGCAGTACTTC.

V is TRBV6-5 and J is TRBJ1-1, with D possibly matching TRBD1 (5 bases). The CDR3 spans 14 residues. Germline V gene data show CDR1 as MNHEY and CDR2 as SVGAGI. V lost 5 bases and J 5 bases, leaving 15 bases between the germline ends. The CDR3 reads CASSEVGGATEAFF. For the CDR3, the DNA is TGTGCCAGCAGTGAGGTGGGCGGGGCAACTGAAGCTTTCTTT.

The chain employs TRBV10-3 and TRBJ2-2; D call uncertain. V was shortened by 7 bases and J by 1 base, with 13 bases between the two germline ends. Germline-derived CDR1 and CDR2 are ENHRY and SYGVKD. This CDR3 is built from 15 residues. CDR3 nucleotide sequence: TGTGCCATCACTGGATTGACGGGGAACACCGGGGAGCTGTTTTTT. Protein product: CAITGLTGNTGELFF.

J is TRBJ1-1 and V is TRBV7-9, with D possibly matching TRBD1 (5 bases). Trimming stripped 5 bases from V and 4 bases from J, with 14 bases between. The V gene's germline CDR1 is SEHNR and CDR2 FQNEAQ (reference sequence). The CDR3 consists of 14 residues. The CDR3 is CASSPDSRVTEAFF. In nucleotides, the CDR3 is TGTGCCAGCAGCCCCGACAGCAGGGTCACTGAAGCTTTCTTT.

The chain employs TRBV18 and TRBJ2-5; TRBD2 aligns across 7 bases. Judging by the DNA end, TRBJ2-7 fits better; the J call may be wrong. Germline values: CDR1 KGHSH, CDR2 LQKENI. The CDR3 contains 13 residues. The CDR3 DNA reads as TGTGCCAGCTCAGCCGGACTAGCCTACGAGCAGTACTTC. It encodes CASSAGLAYEQYF.

In its sample, this clone was seen once. The genes are TRBV14 and TRBJ1-2; D remains unclear. V was clipped by 2 bases and J by 4 bases, with 14 bases between them. The CDR3 loop spans 15 amino acids. Germline V gene sequence: CDR1 SGHDN, CDR2 FVKESK. Here the CDR3 reads CASSQLREGLYGYTF. The DNA for the CDR3 is TGTGCCAGCAGCCAATTAAGGGAGGGCCTCTATGGCTACACCTTC.

This clone appeared once. CDR3 DNA: TGTGCCAGCAGCTCCGGGTCTAGCGGGGGATTCCAAGAGACCCAGTACTTC. Protein product: CASSSGSSGGFQETQYF. V is TRBV7-9 and J is TRBJ2-5, with 10 bases that match TRBD2. The CDR3 runs 17 residues. Germline CDR1 and CDR2: SEHNR and FQNEAQ (reference sequence). The J segment lost 1 base and the V segment lost 4 bases, leaving 9 bases of the junction unmatched.

This chain links TRBV10-3 with TRBJ2-1; a weak D match, TRBD1 (5 bases). V lost 3 bases to trimming and J lost 9 bases, with 9 bases between them. This CDR3 spans 12 amino acids. Germline V lookup: CDR1 ENHRY, CDR2 SYGVKD. DNA for the CDR3: TGTGCCATCAGTGATGCAGGGATTGAGCAGTTCTTC. Amino acid sequence: CAISDAGIEQFF.

The gene calls are TRBV10-1 and TRBJ2-5, with 9 bases fitting TRBD1. The J call may not be correct, given that the DNA end is closer to TRBJ2-7. CDR1 and CDR2 (germline): WNHNN, SYGVQD (reference sequence). This CDR3 contains 14 residues. Here the CDR3 reads CASSPGQGSYEQYF. Here the CDR3 DNA reads TGCGCCAGCAGTCCGGGACAGGGTTCCTACGAGCAGTACTTC.

This sequence joins TRBV4-2 and TRBJ2-1, with 12 nucleotides matching TRBD2. From germline, CDR1 is LGHNA and CDR2 YNFKEQ. After removal of 6 bases from V and 6 bases from J, the junction contained 3 bases not matched to a gene. The CDR3 runs to 14 residues. The CDR3 loop reads CASRPSGGGNEQFF. In nucleotides, the CDR3 is TGTGCCAGCAGACCTAGCGGGGGGGGCAATGAGCAGTTCTTC.

This sequence joins TRBV5-8 and TRBJ2-5; 8 bases are shared with TRBD2. This CDR3 region has 17 residues. Germline CDR1 reads SGHTS; CDR2 reads YDEGEE. The V and J ends lost 2 bases and 4 bases, in that order; junction bases with no gene match: 13. CDR3 region: CASSLGLTSATGETQYF. Written as DNA, the CDR3 is TGTGCCAGCAGCTTAGGGCTGACTAGCGCCACTGGAGAGACCCAGTACTTC.

The V and J genes are TRBV7-2 and TRBJ2-1; 12 bases are shared with TRBD2. V lost 6 bases to trimming and J lost 7 bases; unmatched junction nucleotides: 10. CDR3 size: 16 residues. The germline CDR1 and CDR2 sequences are SGHTA and FQGNSA. DNA of the CDR3: TGTGCCAGCAGAGCGGGACTAGCGGGCCTTGGGAATGAGCAGTTCTTC. Encoded protein: CASRAGLAGLGNEQFF.

This chain connects TRBV2 to TRBJ2-1, with TRBD1 matching 9 bases. V gave up 5 bases and J gave up 14 bases; unmatched junction bases: 1. The CDR3 consists of 10 residues. CDR1 and CDR2 from the germline V gene are SNHLY and FYNNEI. CDR3 DNA: TGTGCCAGCAGTACAGGGGGCAAGTTCTTC. Its protein product is CASSTGGKFF.

This clone was counted many times. This rearrangement joins TRBV5-8 to TRBJ1-1; D unresolved. Trimming cost V 6 bases and J 7 bases, with 19 bases left between them. The CDR3 has 14 amino acids. The germline CDR1 and CDR2 sequences are SGHTS and YDEGEE. The CDR3 DNA reads as TGTGCCAGCACCCTCGGGTTTGGGTTTAGTGAAGCTTTCTTT. It translates to CASTLGFGFSEAFF.

The V call is TRBV5-4, the J call TRBJ2-7; 9 positions match TRBD2. Germline V gives CDR1 SGHNT, CDR2 YYREEE (reference sequence). CDR3 length: 16 residues. V lost 4 bases, J lost 3 bases, and 11 bases stayed unmatched. CDR3 amino acids: CASSPAGGALVYEQYF. DNA for the CDR3: TGTGCCAGCAGCCCCGCGGGGGGGGCCCTGGTCTACGAGCAGTACTTC.

This clone was observed a few times. This sequence joins TRBV6-5 and TRBJ1-2; tentatively, D is TRBD1 (5 bases). In germline, CDR1 is MNHEY, CDR2 SVGAGI. V shed 5 bases and J shed 0 bases, with 13 bases lying between them. The CDR3 is made up of 15 amino acids. CDR3 residues: CASSGRGGANYGYTF. CDR3 in DNA: TGTGCCAGCAGTGGACGGGGGGGGGCTAACTATGGCTACACCTTC.

This clone appeared a few times. V is TRBV7-8 and J is TRBJ2-1; D unclear. This CDR3 comprises 16 residues. Trimming stripped 1 base from V and 0 bases from J, with 10 bases between. CDR1 is SGHVS and CDR2 is FQNEAQ in the germline V gene. The CDR3 here is CASSLVRIGSYNEQFF. The CDR3 DNA is TGTGCCAGCAGCTTAGTCAGGATCGGCTCCTACAATGAGCAGTTCTTC.

This clone has only a few counts. This chain joins TRBV5-5 and TRBJ1-1; TRBD1 matches at 8 bases. In germline, CDR1 is SGHKS, CDR2 YYEKEE (reference sequence). Trimming at V came to 4 bases and at J to 6 bases, leaving 8 bases not matched to a gene. The CDR3 covers 14 residues. As DNA, the CDR3 is TGTGCCAGCAGCACCAGGGGGACAGGAGCTGAAGCTTTCTTT. Translation gives CASSTRGTGAEAFF.

A few counts support this clone. The V call is TRBV4-3, the J call TRBJ1-5; TRBD1 aligns across 7 bases. This CDR3 contains 15 residues. Germline loops: CDR1 LGHNA, CDR2 YSLEER. V lost 0 bases and J lost 6; bases outside the gene matches: 5. CDR3: CASSQDWAGGQPQHF. The CDR3 DNA sequence: TGCGCCAGCAGCCAAGATTGGGCAGGGGGTCAGCCCCAGCATTTT.